The present entry profiles one TCR beta chain with its context. Its binding antigen is unknown. The record has no base qualities; no much larger clone is one base away. The record originates from a study of blood T cell repertoires in COVID-19 (dated by TCRdb to 2019 to 2021). About the full investigation: Samples covering the acute and convalescent phases of COVID-19 were provided by collaborators in the United States, Italy and Spain. The prospective study material was composed of cDNA or gDNA derived from T cells, B-cell-depleted T cells, or PBMCs. Subjects who had been exposed to COVID-19, were actively infected with it, or had recovered from it provided the deeply sampled blood TCRbeta repertoires that made up the dataset. The repertoires were released in a freely available public database meant as a resource for research on the immune response to SARS-CoV-2. The samples were drawn from two sources: the first 160 participants of the ongoing ImmuneRACE study, and 1,200 or so subjects contributed by 6 global collaborators. Nearly every sample came with metadata listing a de-identified subject ID, COVID-19 status, age in years and sex. Where available, HLA class I and class II types were obtained from metadata supplied by the sample provider rather than from assay-based typing.

The immunoSEQ Assay, a bias-controlled multiplex PCR, was used to amplify TCRbeta CDR3 regions from genomic DNA. The original methods were these. The number of nucleated cells in each sample was estimated by amplification of reference gene primers within the assay. Sequence reads were collapsed and filtered to measure the absolute abundance of every unique TCRbeta CDR3 rearrangement. For each sample, productive Simpson clonality was calculated as the square root of Simpson's diversity index across productive rearrangements. TCRdb limited this immuneACCESS table to in-frame rearrangements with V and J called. A share of clones is missing; checked studies link under half to unresolved V genes, and the rest is unexplained. V, J and clone size were drawn from that table, and D and trimming were deduced from the DNA. The sample table records under 300,000 clones; about 80% of these occur just once. The ten largest clones add up to 4.5% to 6% of the sample.

Overall results and qualifications from the work: The quantity of clinical and demographic metadata differed by source and by participant and was supplied without curation.

Whole blood was collected in K2EDTA tubes by collaborating institutions according to the institutions' own protocols. For TCRbeta analysis, collaborator samples were shipped as frozen whole blood, as isolated PBMCs, or as DNA extracted from either sample type. The sequencing input was peripheral blood. The origin of this receptor is a woman aged 80 or over with active or convalescent COVID-19.

The encoded CDR3 is CSVDPGNSYEQYF. The nucleotide sequence is TGCAGCGTTGACCCCGGGAACTCCTACGAGCAGTACTTC. The receptor chain draws on TRBV29-1 and TRBJ2-7; TRBD2 is perhaps the D gene, given 5 matching bases. From the germline V gene, CDR1 is SQVTM and CDR2 is ANQGSEA. There are 13 amino acids in the CDR3, from cysteine to phenylalanine inclusive. Only the CDR3 part of the read is kept: 39 bases, read in frame from the first base. The junction carries 9 bases between V and J, which are trimmed by 3 bases and 0 bases respectively.